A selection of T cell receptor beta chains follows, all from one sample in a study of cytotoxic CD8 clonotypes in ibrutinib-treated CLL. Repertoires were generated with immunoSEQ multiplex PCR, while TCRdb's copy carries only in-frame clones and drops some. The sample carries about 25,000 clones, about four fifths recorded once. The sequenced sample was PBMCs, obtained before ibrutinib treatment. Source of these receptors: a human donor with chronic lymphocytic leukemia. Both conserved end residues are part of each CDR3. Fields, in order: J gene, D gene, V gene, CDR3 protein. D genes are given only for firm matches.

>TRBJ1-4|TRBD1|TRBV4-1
CASSQAPDRVELFF
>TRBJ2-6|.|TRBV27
CASSSQTGANVLTF
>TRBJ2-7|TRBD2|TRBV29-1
CSALATSGGPGSRDEQYF
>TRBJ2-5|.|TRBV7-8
CASNPGTYQETQYF
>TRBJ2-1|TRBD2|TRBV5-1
CASSRDRTSGTYNEQFF
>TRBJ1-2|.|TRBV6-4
CASSGGADGYGYTF
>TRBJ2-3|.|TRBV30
CAWSAYRAPRTDTQYF
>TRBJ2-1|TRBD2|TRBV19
CASSIRSLAGANEQFF
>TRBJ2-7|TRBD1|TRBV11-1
CASSWGQGGYEQYF
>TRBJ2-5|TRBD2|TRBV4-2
CASSQDYGSGEETQYF
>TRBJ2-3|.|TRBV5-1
CASSKEGGVSTDTQYF
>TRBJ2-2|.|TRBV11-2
CASSSDTGELFF
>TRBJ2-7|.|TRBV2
CASLPGGTYEQYF
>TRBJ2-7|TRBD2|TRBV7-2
CASSLAGTSIAKLREQYF
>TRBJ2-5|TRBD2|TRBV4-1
CASSQLGLAGGPRETQYF
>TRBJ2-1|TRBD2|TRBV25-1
CASSEAAGVNNEQFF
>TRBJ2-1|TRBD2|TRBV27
CASIQLAGANEQFF
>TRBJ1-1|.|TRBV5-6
CASSSGANTEAFF
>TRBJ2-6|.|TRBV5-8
CASSWRPGTHNSGANVLTF
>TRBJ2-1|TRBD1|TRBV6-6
CASRRDSYYNEQFF
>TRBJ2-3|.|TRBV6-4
CASSDHPGADTQYF
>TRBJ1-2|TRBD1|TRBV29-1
CSVEEVRTGGYYGYTF
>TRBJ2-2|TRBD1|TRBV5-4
CASSRTGNTGELFF
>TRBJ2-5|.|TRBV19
CATRQQETQYF
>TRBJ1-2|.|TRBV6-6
CASRDKGPSNYGYTF
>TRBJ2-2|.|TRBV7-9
CASSLGMPGFTGELFF
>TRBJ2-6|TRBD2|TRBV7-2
CASSPGLAGRYSGANVLTF
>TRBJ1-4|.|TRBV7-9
CASSSSGASTNEKLFF
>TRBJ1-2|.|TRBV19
CASSIFDGYTF
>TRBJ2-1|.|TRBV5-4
CASSLRGVRGSEQFF
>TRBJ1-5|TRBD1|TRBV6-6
CASLFGTANQPQHF
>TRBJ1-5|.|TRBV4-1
CASYISGPPPYSNQPQHF
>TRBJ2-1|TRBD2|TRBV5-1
CASSHREGLDNEQFF
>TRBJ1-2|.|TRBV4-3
CASSQTGVSGYTF
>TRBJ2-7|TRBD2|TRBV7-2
CASSRLAGPYEQYF
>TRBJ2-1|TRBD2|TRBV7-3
CASSLRTSGRAGGEQFF
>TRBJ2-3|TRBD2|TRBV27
CASSLSGGTSGTDTQYF
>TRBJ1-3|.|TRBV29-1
CSASKSAGGNTIYF
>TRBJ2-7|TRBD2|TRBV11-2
CASSPISGSYEQYF
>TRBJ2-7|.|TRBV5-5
CASSLAAGDRSYEQYF
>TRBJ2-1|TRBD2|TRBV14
CASSPGTRGYNEQFF
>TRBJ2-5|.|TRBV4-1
CASSQDRGGGSSETQYF
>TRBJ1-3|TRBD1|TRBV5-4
CASSPSGQGSGNTIYF
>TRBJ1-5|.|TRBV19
CASSMDSLTQPQHF
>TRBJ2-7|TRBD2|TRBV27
CASSPNLAGRGQYF
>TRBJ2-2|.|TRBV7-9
CASSRDLTGELFF
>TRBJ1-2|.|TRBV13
CASSYIREFNYGYTF
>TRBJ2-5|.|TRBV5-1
CASSLAGEKQETQYF
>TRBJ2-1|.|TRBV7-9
CASSPPVGNGNEQFF
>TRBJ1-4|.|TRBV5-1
CASSPLKGREDGEKLFF
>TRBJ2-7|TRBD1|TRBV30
CAWSVGPGGSYEQYF
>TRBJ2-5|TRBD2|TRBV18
CASSLGRAQETQYF
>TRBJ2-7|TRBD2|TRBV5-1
CASSLDASGIMYEQYF
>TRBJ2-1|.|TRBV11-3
CASSPGTAFNEQFF
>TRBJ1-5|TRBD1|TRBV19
CASSTEQGYNQPQHF